These T cell receptor beta chains were read from a single sample in a study of blood T cell repertoires in COVID-19. The repertoire was sequenced with immunoSEQ multiplex PCR; TCRdb's copy has only in-frame clones and lacks some. The table has approximately 190,000 clones, 82% seen once. The sequenced sample consisted of peripheral blood. These receptor sequences come from a woman aged 60-75 years with COVID-19, enrolled during active disease. Each CDR3 is given with its conserved first and last residue. Fields, in order: clone size, V gene, J gene, D gene, CDR3 protein, CDR3 DNA. D genes are given only for firm matches. Expanded clones get a size class; other rows say once, few or many, or leave the size out.

size: .
V: TRBV27
J: TRBJ2-2
D: .
CDR3: CASSHTGYTGELFF
DNA: TGTGCCAGCAGTCATACAGGGTACACCGGGGAGCTGTTTTTT

size: .
V: TRBV4-2
J: TRBJ1-2
D: .
CDR3: CASSQVGQGDNYGYTF
DNA: TGTGCCAGCAGCCAAGTTGGGCAGGGTGACAACTATGGCTACACCTTC

size: .
V: TRBV2
J: TRBJ1-2
D: .
CDR3: CASSEMGTDYGYAF
DNA: TGTGCCAGCAGTGAAATGGGGACGGACTATGGCTACGCCTTC

size: few
V: TRBV27
J: TRBJ1-6
D: TRBD1
CDR3: CASSWGTGVNSPLHF
DNA: TGTGCCAGCAGTTGGGGGACAGGGGTCAATTCACCCCTCCACTTT

size: .
V: TRBV7-3
J: TRBJ1-1
D: .
CDR3: CASSIQGGTEAFF
DNA: TGTGCCAGCAGCATACAGGGCGGCACTGAAGCTTTCTTT

size: .
V: TRBV3-1/TRBV3-2
J: TRBJ1-2
D: .
CDR3: CASSQDVGGIGGYTF
DNA: TGTGCCAGCAGCCAAGATGTAGGGGGTATAGGCGGCTACACCTTC

size: once
V: TRBV2
J: TRBJ1-4
D: .
CDR3: CASSADSNEKLFF
DNA: TGTGCCAGCAGCGCGGACAGTAATGAAAAACTGTTTTTT

size: .
V: TRBV6-1
J: TRBJ1-2
D: .
CDR3: CASSEAPSGRPYGYTF
DNA: TGTGCCAGCAGTGAAGCTCCATCCGGGAGACCTTATGGCTACACCTTC

size: .
V: TRBV7-2
J: TRBJ1-2
D: .
CDR3: CASRSTRDSANYGYTF
DNA: TGTGCCAGCAGGTCAACTCGGGACTCGGCTAACTATGGCTACACCTTC

size: .
V: TRBV15
J: TRBJ1-2
D: .
CDR3: CATSSLSGRANYGYTF
DNA: TGTGCCACCAGCAGTCTTTCGGGGAGAGCTAACTATGGCTACACCTTC

size: .
V: TRBV7-6
J: TRBJ2-3
D: TRBD2
CDR3: CASSTRLAGGTDTQYF
DNA: TGTGCCAGCAGCACCCGTCTAGCGGGAGGGACAGATACGCAGTATTTT

size: .
V: TRBV19
J: TRBJ2-2
D: TRBD2
CDR3: CASSSPFREGPPGELFF
DNA: TGTGCCAGTAGTAGCCCTTTCCGGGAGGGCCCCCCCGGGGAGCTGTTTTTT

size: few
V: TRBV6-2/TRBV6-3
J: TRBJ2-7
D: .
CDR3: CASSYSDTYEQYF
DNA: TGTGCCAGCAGTTACTCGGACACCTACGAGCAGTACTTC

size: .
V: TRBV6-5
J: TRBJ1-2
D: TRBD1
CDR3: CASSWKRDSNYGYTF
DNA: TGTGCCAGCAGTTGGAAACGGGACAGTAACTATGGCTACACCTTC

size: .
V: TRBV7-6
J: TRBJ2-1
D: TRBD2
CDR3: CASSYRFDTSGRSSYNEQFF
DNA: TGTGCCAGCAGCTATCGTTTTGATACTAGCGGGAGGAGCTCCTACAATGAGCAGTTCTTC

size: once
V: TRBV7-2
J: TRBJ2-3
D: .
CDR3: CASSLGGRDTDTQYF
DNA: TGTGCCAGCAGCTTAGGGGGCAGGGACACAGATACGCAGTATTTT

size: few
V: TRBV5-6
J: TRBJ1-6
D: TRBD1
CDR3: CASSLSGTASGDSPLHF
DNA: TGTGCCAGCAGCTTGAGTGGGACAGCAAGTGGGGATTCACCCCTCCACTTT

size: .
V: TRBV4-3
J: TRBJ2-1
D: TRBD2
CDR3: CASSLGTSGIGSYNEQFF
DNA: TGCGCCAGCAGCCTCGGGACTAGCGGGATTGGATCCTACAATGAGCAGTTCTTC

size: .
V: TRBV25-1
J: TRBJ1-4
D: .
CDR3: CASSEGPRGTTNEKLFF
DNA: TGTGCCAGCAGTGAGGGGCCGCGAGGAACAACTAATGAAAAACTGTTTTTT

size: .
V: TRBV18
J: TRBJ2-1
D: TRBD1
CDR3: CASSPRGGAHNEQFF
DNA: TGTGCCAGCTCACCCCGAGGGGGCGCTCACAATGAGCAGTTCTTC